This T cell receptor (beta chain) was sequenced for a study of T cell responses to AZD1222 COVID-19 vaccine. V was clipped by 5 bases and J by 2 bases; unmatched bases: 4. This CDR3 comprises 14 residues. Germline-derived CDR1 and CDR2 are MNHEY and SVGAGI. This clone was observed a single time. Its antigen is as yet unknown. Findings and limits, study-wide: The study sampled repertoires only after the peak T cell response. At study baseline, merely five or six AZD1222 recipients were seropositive. White British ancestry dominated among donors, who included more females, and clonal diversity was possibly underestimated.

The table came from immunoSEQ multiplex PCR; TCRdb's copy has only in-frame clones and leaves some out. Of approximately 89,000 clones listed, 80% to 95% are singletons. The specimen comprised peripheral blood, sampled on day 0 of MenACWY control vaccination. The sequence was collected from an adult in good health. The chain employs TRBV6-5 and TRBJ2-5; 8 bases are a match to TRBD2. The CDR3 is CASSPGLVQETQYF. The CDR3 DNA sequence: TGTGCCAGCAGTCCGGGACTAGTACAAGAGACCCAGTACTTC.